The 8 T cell receptor beta chains reported below all come from one sample, sequenced in a study of blood T cell repertoires in COVID-19. Produced via immunoSEQ multiplex PCR; TCRdb's table is partial and in-frame only. The repertoire includes around 150,000 clones, around nine tenths of them detected once, and more than 3.5% sits in the top ten. What was sequenced was peripheral blood. These receptors were taken from a woman in her thirties or forties with acute or convalescent COVID-19.

V and J are TRBV19 and TRBJ1-1; weak D call: TRBD1 (5 bases). Germline V lookup: CDR1 LNHDA, CDR2 SQIVND (reference sequence). CDR3 size: 15 residues. Trimming removed 7 bases at V and 0 bases at J, with 15 bases between. In nucleotides, the CDR3 is TGTGCCAGTACCATCGGGGGATCGGTGAACACTGAAGCTTTCTTT. Protein sequence: CASTIGGSVNTEAFF.

The chain recombines TRBV2 with TRBJ1-1, with 7 bases matching TRBD1. This CDR3 has 14 amino acids. The germline CDR1 and CDR2 sequences are SNHLY and FYNNEI. The V segment lost 6 bases and the J segment 4 bases; nucleotides outside the gene matches: 8. This chain's CDR3 is CASRANRGITEAFF. The CDR3 region has the DNA TGTGCCAGCAGAGCGAACAGGGGCATCACTGAAGCTTTCTTT.

The V and J genes are TRBV27 and TRBJ1-2, with D perhaps matching TRBD1 (6 bases). The ends were cut back, 2 bases at V and 6 bases at J, with 7 bases in the middle. Germline CDR1 and CDR2: MNHEY and SMNVEV (reference sequence). The CDR3 length is 12 residues. CDR3 sequence: CASSLRGNGYTF. The CDR3 DNA reads TGTGCCAGCAGTTTAAGGGGGAATGGCTACACCTTC.

The chain combines TRBV6-5 with TRBJ1-6; possibly TRBD1 for D (5 bases). The CDR3 is 15 amino acids. The ends were cut back, 2 bases at V and 5 bases at J, with 10 bases in the middle. Per the germline V gene, CDR1 is MNHEY and CDR2 is SVGAGI. The CDR3 DNA follows: TGTGCCAGCAGTTACCCCGAACAGGATAATTCACCCCTCCACTTT. This encodes CASSYPEQDNSPLHF.

This clone was observed once. This chain uses TRBV7-2 with TRBJ2-3, with D tentatively TRBD1 (5 bases). The CDR3 consists of 13 residues. Trimming removed 1 base from V and 6 bases from J, with 8 bases in between. Per germline, CDR1 SGHTA and CDR2 FQGNSA. This CDR3 is CASSLEGQDTQYF. The CDR3 coding sequence is TGTGCCAGCAGCTTAGAGGGGCAGGATACGCAGTATTTT.

The CDR3 nucleotides are TGTGCCACCAGTGATCTGCCCGGGACAGCTACCCAAGAGACCCAGTACTTC. Its translation: CATSDLPGTATQETQYF. The V call is TRBV24-1, the J call TRBJ2-5; 7 positions match TRBD1. Trimming took 3 bases from V and 1 from J; bases not matched to a gene: 10. The CDR3 sequence is 17 residues long. The germline CDR1 and CDR2 sequences are KGHDR and SFDVKD.

This rearrangement joins TRBV6-4 to TRBJ2-3; 7 bases align to TRBD2. The CDR3 runs 15 residues. V lost 2 bases, J lost 4 bases, and 6 bases stayed unmatched. Germline V gives CDR1 MRHNA, CDR2 SNTAGT. The CDR3 region has the DNA TGTGCCAGCAGTGACGAAGGCGGGAGTGCAGATACGCAGTATTTT. It translates to CASSDEGGSADTQYF.

Of note for this clone: Within the sample, other DNA sequences also encode this same CDR3. The chain links TRBV7-3 to TRBJ1-1; tentative D call: TRBD1 (6 bases). V was pared by 6 bases and J by 1 base, with 9 bases between. Germline lookup yields CDR1 SGHTA and CDR2 FQGTGA. The CDR3 is made up of 13 amino acids. CDR3 residues: CASSGQPNTEAFF. CDR3 nucleotide sequence: TGTGCCAGCAGTGGACAGCCGAACACTGAAGCTTTCTTT.